This entry describes one T cell receptor beta chain. The data belong to a study of blood T cell repertoires in COVID-19. The length of the CDR3 is 14 residues. The J segment lost 6 bases and the V segment lost 5 bases, leaving 9 bases of the junction unmatched. From germline, CDR1 is SQVTM and CDR2 ANQGSEA. Sequencing was performed with immunoSEQ multiplex PCR; in TCRdb, only in-frame clones are kept and a portion is missing. The table records 130,000 to 150,000 clones, around four fifths of them present only once. The chain is built from TRBV29-1 and TRBJ2-7; TRBD1 agrees at 11 bases. Sequenced: peripheral blood. The sequence was collected from a human donor in a cohort sampled during active COVID-19. In DNA, the CDR3 is TGCAGCGTTCAACGGGACAGGGGGATCTTCGAGCAGTACTTC. This gives the protein CSVQRDRGIFEQYF.